This passage covers 18 T cell receptor beta chains from one sample sequenced in a study of control samples from healthy donors and cancer patients. Clones were read by immunoSEQ multiplex PCR, and TCRdb kept only the in-frame ones, dropping some. The sample includes about 190,000 clones, around 90% of them seen just once. The sample was blood. The receptors originated from a man aged 30-40 years in good health.

V and J are TRBV3-1 (or the pseudogene TRBV3-2) and TRBJ1-2; perhaps TRBD1 as D (5 bases). The V gene lost 4 bases and the J gene lost 7 bases, with 19 bases spanning the gap. The CDR3 sequence is 15 residues long. The germline V gene has CDR1 LGHDT and CDR2 YNNKEL (reference sequence). Written as DNA, the CDR3 is TGTGCCAGCAGCCGGACATCAACAGGTACTATTGGCTACACCTTC. The encoded protein is CASSRTSTGTIGYTF.

The CDR3 nucleotides are TGTGCCAGCTCGGGACAGGGGACGTCTAATGAAAAACTGTTTTTT. Its protein product is CASSGQGTSNEKLFF. The J gene is TRBJ1-4, the V gene TRBV2; 10 bases match TRBD1. Germline V gives CDR1 SNHLY, CDR2 FYNNEI. V dropped 8 bases and J dropped 3; count of bases not matched to a gene: 6. CDR3 length: 15 amino acids.

This sequence joins TRBV12-5 and TRBJ2-7; D ambiguous. The CDR3 loop spans 12 amino acids. V lost 2 bases to trimming and J lost 5 bases, with 7 bases between them. CDR1 LGHNT and CDR2 FRNRAP come from the germline V gene. This CDR3 is CASGLLGHEQYF. CDR3 bases: TGTGCTAGTGGTTTGCTCGGGCACGAGCAGTACTTC.

A few counts support this clone. This rearrangement joins TRBV3-1 (or the pseudogene TRBV3-2) to TRBJ2-7; D not certain. This CDR3 spans 13 amino acids. V was cut by 1 base and J by 6 bases, with 10 bases left in between. Germline CDR1 and CDR2: LGHDT and YNNKEL (reference sequence). As DNA, the CDR3 is TGTGCCAGCAGCCAAGTTCAGGCTGTCGAGCAGTACTTC. Amino acids: CASSQVQAVEQYF.

The chain uses TRBV19 and TRBJ1-5; TRBD1 might be the D (6 bases). V was pared by 3 bases and J by 9 bases, with 12 bases between. Germline values: CDR1 LNHDA, CDR2 SQIVND (reference sequence). The CDR3 runs to 13 residues. This chain's CDR3 is CASSISGAAPQHF. The CDR3 DNA sequence: TGTGCCAGTAGTATCTCAGGGGCCGCGCCCCAGCATTTT.

This clone was detected once. The CDR3 sequence is CASSWVHGTEAFF. For the CDR3, the DNA is TGCGCCAGCAGTTGGGTCCATGGCACTGAAGCTTTCTTT. The genes are TRBV5-1 and TRBJ1-1; D unclear. Germline CDR1 SGHRS, CDR2 YFSETQ. The CDR3 consists of 13 residues. The germline V and J ends were trimmed by 5 bases and 4 bases, with 12 bases remaining between them. Full variable domain (remainder filled in from reference TRBV5-1 and TRBJ1-1): KAGVTQTPRYLIKTRGQQVTLSCSPISGHRSVSWYQQTPGQGLQFLFEYFSETQRNKGNFPGRFSGRQFSNSRSEMNVSTLELGDSALYLCASSWVHGTEAFFGQGTRLTVV.

The J gene is TRBJ2-2, the V gene TRBV5-4; D unclear. CDR1 is SGHNT and CDR2 is YYREEE in the germline V gene (reference sequence). CDR3 length equals 13 residues. V was clipped by 3 bases and J by 6 bases, with 9 bases between them. This chain's CDR3 is CASSSIGAGELFF. The CDR3 bases are TGTGCCAGCAGCTCTATAGGTGCCGGGGAGCTGTTTTTT.

The rearrangement uses TRBV2 and TRBJ2-5; D call uncertain. Looked up from germline, CDR1 is SNHLY and CDR2 is FYNNEI. This CDR3 has 13 amino acids. V shed 2 bases and J shed 2 bases, with 6 bases lying between them. CDR3 sequence: CASSETEQETQYF. DNA for the CDR3: TGTGCCAGCAGTGAAACGGAGCAAGAGACCCAGTACTTC.

The V call is TRBV11-2, the J call TRBJ2-3; D is undetermined. Germline loops: CDR1 SGHAT, CDR2 FQNNGV. V was shortened by 5 bases and J by 3 bases, with 9 bases between the two germline ends. This CDR3 region has 13 residues. The CDR3 is CASSLDLTDTQYF. DNA of the CDR3: TGTGCCAGCAGCCTCGACCTTACAGATACGCAGTATTTT.

V is TRBV6-1 and J is TRBJ1-5; D not resolved. CDR3 size: 16 residues. From germline, CDR1 is MNHNS and CDR2 SASEGT. Trimming stripped 3 bases from V and 0 bases from J, with 12 bases between. CDR3 in DNA: TGTGCCAGCAGTGAGGGCCGGGTTTATAGCAATCAGCCCCAGCATTTT. It encodes CASSEGRVYSNQPQHF.

This clone showed up just a few times. The chain carries TRBV3-1 (or the pseudogene TRBV3-2) and TRBJ1-4; D unclear. The CDR3 covers 14 residues. Trimming shortened V by 3 bases and J by 7 bases, and 12 bases separated the two germline ends. Germline V CDR1 and CDR2: LGHDT, YNNKEL (reference sequence). The CDR3 coding sequence is TGTGCCAGCAGCCAGGGCCCTCAGAGTGAAAAACTGTTTTTT. Its protein is CASSQGPQSEKLFF.

The rearrangement links TRBV15 to TRBJ2-7; D remains unclear. Germline V gene sequence: CDR1 LNHNV, CDR2 YYDKDF (reference sequence). The CDR3 is made up of 16 amino acids. V dropped 1 base and J dropped 2 bases, with 15 bases sitting between them. The CDR3 protein is CATSRGSRVSPYEQYF. CDR3 nucleotides: TGTGCCACCAGCAGAGGTTCCCGAGTAAGCCCCTACGAGCAGTACTTC. Full variable domain (missing parts from reference TRBV15 and TRBJ2-7): DAMVIQNPRYQVTQFGKPVTLSCSQTLNHNVMYWYQQKSSQAPKLLFHYYDKDFNNEADTPDNFQSRRPNTSFCFLDIRSPGLGDTAMYLCATSRGSRVSPYEQYFGPGTRLTVT.

The rearrangement uses TRBV14 and TRBJ2-5; the D is unclear. This CDR3 region has 14 residues. The ends were cut back, 0 bases at V and 1 base at J, with 6 bases in the middle. Germline CDR1 is SGHDN and CDR2 is FVKESK. The CDR3 loop reads CASSQDRIQETQYF. DNA for the CDR3: TGTGCCAGCAGCCAAGACAGGATCCAAGAGACCCAGTACTTC.

This clone was counted many times. J is TRBJ2-2 and V is TRBV7-8, with TRBD2 matching over 8 bases. With 3 bases clipped from V and 2 bases from J, the junction kept 8 bases outside the gene matches. The length of the CDR3 is 17 residues. Per germline, CDR1 SGHVS and CDR2 FQNEAQ. For the CDR3, the DNA is TGTGCCAGCAGCTTCTGGCGGGGGGCCCTAAACACCGGGGAGCTGTTTTTT. It codes for CASSFWRGALNTGELFF. Variable domain in full (rest from reference TRBV7-8 and TRBJ2-2): GAGVSQSPRYKVAKRGQDVALRCDPISGHVSLFWYQQALGQGPEFLTYFQNEAQLDKSGLPSDRFFAERPEGSVSTLKIQRTQQEDSAVYLCASSFWRGALNTGELFFGEGSRLTVL.

The rearrangement joins TRBV27 to TRBJ2-1; 12 nucleotides agree with TRBD2. This CDR3 has 19 amino acids. Germline loops: CDR1 MNHEY, CDR2 SMNVEV (reference sequence). With 4 bases clipped from V and 5 bases from J, the junction kept 15 bases outside the gene matches. The CDR3, as DNA: TGTGCCAGCAGTTCCCGGACTAGCGGGGTCAGGGGAACGCACAATGAGCAGTTCTTC. It translates to CASSSRTSGVRGTHNEQFF.

The chain is built from TRBV5-6 and TRBJ1-1; D unresolved. The CDR3 totals 12 residues. The ends were cut back, 4 bases at V and 4 bases at J, with 8 bases in the middle. Germline V gives CDR1 SGHDT, CDR2 YYEEEE. CDR3 sequence: CASSDVGTEAFF. As DNA, the CDR3 is TGTGCCAGCAGCGACGTGGGCACTGAAGCTTTCTTT.

Here the CDR3 DNA reads TGTGCCAGCAGCGCCGAGACAGGGGGCAACTATGGCTACACCTTC. Translating it yields CASSAETGGNYGYTF. This chain connects TRBV9 to TRBJ1-2, with 10 bases identical to TRBD1. V dropped 3 bases and J dropped 2; count of bases not matched to a gene: 4. The CDR3 consists of 15 residues. Germline CDR1 is SGDLS and CDR2 is YYNGEE.

The chain employs TRBV5-1 and TRBJ1-1, with D hard to call. CDR3 size: 15 residues. The germline gives CDR1 SGHRS, CDR2 YFSETQ. Trimming shortened V by 0 bases and J by 4 bases, and 13 bases separated the two germline ends. This chain's CDR3 is CASSLGWLIGTEAFF. The DNA of the CDR3 is TGCGCCAGCAGCTTGGGATGGTTAATTGGCACTGAAGCTTTCTTT.